This T cell receptor (beta chain) derives from a study of early T cells in non-severe SARS-CoV-2 infection. Study-wide results and limits: Reliance on VDJdb matching favored anti-spike CD8 responses; private and CD4 specificities were missed.

There are 11 residues in the CDR3. In germline, CDR1 is MNHNS, CDR2 SASEGT. The V gene lost 7 bases and the J gene lost 11 bases, with 12 bases spanning the gap. Researchers tagged individual cDNA molecules with unique molecular identifiers. TCRdb recomputed calls from the 5' RACE reads with MiXCR, one row per CDR3 protein. The data show tens of thousands of distinct CDR3 sequences, 5.5% to 7.5% seen once. This clonotype was seen ten or more times. The antigen is unknown. The chain combines TRBV6-1 with TRBJ2-1; no firm D call. The sequence was obtained from an adult who was a healthcare worker with PCR-confirmed SARS-CoV-2 infection or an uninfected control (not recorded which). Input material: whole blood. CDR3 sequence: CASIYRSKQFF. CDR3 nucleotides: TGTGCCAGCATATACAGATCAAAGCAGTTCTTC.